The 2 T cell receptor beta chains listed next were all sequenced from one sample in a study. TCRdb processed the 5' RACE reads anew with MiXCR; each CDR3 protein has one entry. The sample has roughly 40,000 distinct CDR3 sequences, 18% seen once; the top ten hold 2.8%. The source material was naive CD4+ T cells sorted from a lymph node. Subset specified: naive CD4+ T cells, CD4+CD45RA+CD25-. The receptors were gathered from a female donor with breast cancer.

This clonotype was seen many times. V is TRBV4-2 and J is TRBJ2-1, with TRBD2 matching 10 bases. CDR3 size: 16 residues. Germline V gene sequence: CDR1 LGHNA, CDR2 YNFKEQ. J gave up 4 bases and V 4 bases, and 7 bases lay outside the gene matches. The CDR3 sequence is CASSLQTSGIYNEQFF. CDR3 nucleotides: TGTGCCAGCAGCCTACAAACTAGCGGGATATACAATGAGCAGTTCTTC.

This clonotype has at least ten counts. This sequence joins TRBV5-1 and TRBJ2-1; 11 bases map to TRBD2. V lost 0 bases, J lost 6 bases, and 2 bases stayed unmatched. Germline CDR1 and CDR2: SGHRS and YFSETQ. The CDR3 is 15 residues long. CDR3 region: CASSLGLAGTNEQFF. Written as DNA, the CDR3 is TGCGCCAGCAGCTTGGGACTAGCGGGGACCAATGAGCAGTTCTTC.